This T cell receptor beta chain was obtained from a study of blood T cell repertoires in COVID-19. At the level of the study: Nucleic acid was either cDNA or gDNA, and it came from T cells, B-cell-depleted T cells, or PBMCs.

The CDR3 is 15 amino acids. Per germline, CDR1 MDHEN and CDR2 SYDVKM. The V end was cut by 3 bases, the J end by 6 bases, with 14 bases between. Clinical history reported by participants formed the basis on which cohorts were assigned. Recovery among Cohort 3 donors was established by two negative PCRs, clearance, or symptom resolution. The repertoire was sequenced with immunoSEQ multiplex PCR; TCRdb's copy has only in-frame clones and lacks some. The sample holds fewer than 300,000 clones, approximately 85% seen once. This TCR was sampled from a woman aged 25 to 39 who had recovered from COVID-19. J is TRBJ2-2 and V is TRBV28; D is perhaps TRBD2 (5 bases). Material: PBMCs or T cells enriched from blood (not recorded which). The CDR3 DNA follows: TGTGCCAGCAGTTTTGTGACCCTCGGGGCCGGGGAGCTGTTTTTT. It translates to CASSFVTLGAGELFF.